This T cell receptor (beta chain) appears in the sequencing data of a study of long-term antiretroviral therapy in people with HIV. Survey-level immunoSEQ v3.0 assays were run. Here immunoSEQ multiplex PCR was the method, and the copy in TCRdb shows in-frame clones only, minus some. The table shows roughly 23,000 clones, with roughly 88% occurring only once. Notes on this clone: Antigen unknown.

There were no participants with HIV treated outside the United States. Cryopreserved PBMC, at roughly 0.85-11 million per sample, were present before DNA extraction. The CDR3 has 15 amino acids. CDR1 and CDR2 from the germline V gene are SGHKS and YYEKEE (reference sequence). Losses at the gene ends were 1 base for V and 10 bases for J; bases not matched to a gene: 6. Overall study results and limits: Unavailable data included ART adherence, viral resistance and therapy changes (switches in treatment).

The rearrangement uses TRBV5-5 and TRBJ2-1; 12 nucleotides agree with TRBD1. The sample consisted of unsorted PBMCs, taken 0.1 years before starting antiretroviral therapy. The receptor was derived from a man aged 18 to 29 with HIV. The CDR3 nucleotides read TGTGCCAGCAGCTTGTATGGGACAGGGGGCGTAGAGCAGTTCTTC. This translates into CASSLYGTGGVEQFF.